The clone carrying this T cell receptor (beta chain) was detected once. Clones were sequenced by immunoSEQ multiplex PCR, and TCRdb holds only the in-frame ones, with some missing. The sample contains some 160,000 clones, 70% to 90% of which appear only once. Trimming took 1 base from V and 14 from J, leaving 9 bases between them. The CDR3 totals 12 residues. CDR1 MDHEN and CDR2 SYDVKM come from the germline V gene. This sample was included in a study of blood T cell repertoires in COVID-19. Study background: COVID-19 samples from acute and convalescent phases originated in the United States, Italy and Spain. Sources were T cells, B-cell-depleted T cells, or PBMCs; the material itself was cDNA or gDNA.

The sample consisted of peripheral blood. This TCR came from a woman older than 75 with COVID-19, enrolled during active disease. This chain uses TRBV28 with TRBJ1-6; D gene unclear. CDR3 loop: CASSLLGGALHF. The DNA for the CDR3 is TGTGCCAGCAGTTTATTGGGCGGGGCCCTCCACTTT.